A selection of T cell receptor beta chains follows, all from one sample in a study of human T cells and chemical hapten exposure. TCRdb reprocessed the RACE reads with MiXCR, giving one entry per CDR3 protein. The sample consists of some 87,000 distinct CDR3 sequences, about a tenth of them appearing once. The source material was whole blood, sampled in connection with sensitization to the hapten diphenylcyclopropenone (DPC). These receptors were obtained from a woman between 45 and 65 years old with alopecia areata. Some clones in this sample may be carry-over from other donors' samples. Each CDR3 is given with its conserved first and last residue.

V gene	J gene	CDR3 protein
TRBV5-5	TRBJ2-1	CASSLEIVSYNEQFF
TRBV27	TRBJ1-1	CASSSPWGTEAFF
TRBV6-2/TRBV6-3	TRBJ2-7	CASSHRTSGNHEQYF
TRBV30	TRBJ1-4	CAWSVRGIEKLFF
TRBV2	TRBJ2-4	CAGDAGPRIQYF
TRBV12-2	TRBJ2-3	CASRNAVGIETDTQYF
TRBV13	TRBJ1-2	CASSFDGYGYTF
TRBV11-2	TRBJ2-3	CASSLNSPGQGRDTQYF
TRBV25-1	TRBJ2-7	CASSKLSSYEQYF
TRBV28	TRBJ2-3	CASSPVAGSTDTQYF
TRBV9	TRBJ2-2	CASSGTGTGELFF
TRBV29-1	TRBJ2-7	CSVKEQGTYEQYF
TRBV6-5	TRBJ2-1	CASSVTGTGYNEQFF
TRBV5-1	TRBJ2-7	CASSIEGAEQYF
TRBV5-4	TRBJ1-1	CASSFLTGSQPEAFF
TRBV5-1	TRBJ2-7	CASSLAKLAEEQYF
TRBV20-1	TRBJ2-7	CSARDSAVEYF
TRBV21-1	TRBJ2-1	CASSNPPALAGGPNEQFF
TRBV6-5	TRBJ2-3	CATSDRSTDTQYF
TRBV19	TRBJ2-2	CATVPAGTGDTGELFF
TRBV24-1	TRBJ2-1	CATSDTLLVGQGYNEQFF
TRBV27	TRBJ2-1	CASSSLAGLYNEQFF
TRBV20-1	TRBJ2-7	CSANVPGGRAYEQYF
TRBV19	TRBJ1-2	CASSNDGQGRDYGYTF
TRBV5-1	TRBJ2-2	CASTRLAGTGELFF
TRBV11-2	TRBJ2-7	CASSRSAGTGEQYF
TRBV6-5	TRBJ1-5	CASSSTAYNQPQHF
TRBV13	TRBJ2-5	CASSWAGGETQYF
TRBV18	TRBJ1-6	CASSPGFPYNSPLHF
TRBV28	TRBJ2-7	CASSTASYEQYF
TRBV24-1	TRBJ2-7	CATSDYSGSSYEQYF
TRBV5-1	TRBJ2-5	CASSLGGTGTETQYF
TRBV6-1	TRBJ2-4	CASSGTAKNIQYF
TRBV13	TRBJ2-7	CASSVRSTYEQYF
TRBV12-3/TRBV12-4	TRBJ2-1	CASSLTSRLLNEQFF
TRBV10-1	TRBJ2-5	CASSRGRARKTQYF
TRBV6-2/TRBV6-3	TRBJ2-7	CASSYSRTNYEQYF
TRBV15	TRBJ2-7	CATSRREGEQYF
TRBV19	TRBJ2-7	CASSTLGGSEQYF
TRBV29-1	TRBJ1-3	CSVSGTGEGNTIYF
TRBV7-9	TRBJ2-7	CASSLEVAAYEQYF
TRBV2	TRBJ1-5	CASSGHEGNQPQHF